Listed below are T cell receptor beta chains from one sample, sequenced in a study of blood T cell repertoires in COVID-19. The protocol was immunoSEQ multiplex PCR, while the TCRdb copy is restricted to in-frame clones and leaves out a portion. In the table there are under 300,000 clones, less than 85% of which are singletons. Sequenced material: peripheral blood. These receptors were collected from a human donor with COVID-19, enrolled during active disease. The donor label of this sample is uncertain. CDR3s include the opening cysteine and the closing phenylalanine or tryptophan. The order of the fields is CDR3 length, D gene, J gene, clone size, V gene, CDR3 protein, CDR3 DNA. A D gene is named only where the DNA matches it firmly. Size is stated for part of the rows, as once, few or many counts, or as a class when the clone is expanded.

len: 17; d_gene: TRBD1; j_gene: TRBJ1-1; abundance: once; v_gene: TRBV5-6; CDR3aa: CASSLVESGQSNTEAFF; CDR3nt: TGTGCCAGCAGCTTGGTGGAATCGGGACAGTCGAACACTGAAGCTTTCTTT
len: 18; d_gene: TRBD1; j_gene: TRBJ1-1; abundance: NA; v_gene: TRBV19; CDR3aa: CASSTGQGALGRDTEAFF; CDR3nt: TGTGCCAGTAGTACCGGACAGGGGGCTCTGGGACGCGACACTGAAGCTTTCTTT
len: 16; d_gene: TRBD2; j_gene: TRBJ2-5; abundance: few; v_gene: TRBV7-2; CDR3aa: CASSPWTSGSGETQYF; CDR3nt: TGTGCCAGCAGCCCCTGGACTAGCGGGAGTGGAGAGACCCAGTACTTC
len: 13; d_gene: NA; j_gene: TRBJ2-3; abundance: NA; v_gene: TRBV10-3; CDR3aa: CAIRTGAGDTQYF; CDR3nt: TGTGCCATCAGGACGGGAGCGGGAGATACGCAGTATTTT
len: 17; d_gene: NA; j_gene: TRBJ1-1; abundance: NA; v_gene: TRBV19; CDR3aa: CASTPSRLVIMNTEAFF; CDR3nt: TGTGCCAGTACCCCTTCCCGGTTGGTTATCATGAACACTGAAGCTTTCTTT
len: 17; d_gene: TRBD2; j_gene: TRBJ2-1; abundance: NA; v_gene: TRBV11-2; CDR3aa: CASSRRLAGGGYNEQFF; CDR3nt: TGTGCCAGCAGCCGACGACTAGCGGGAGGGGGTTACAATGAGCAGTTCTTC
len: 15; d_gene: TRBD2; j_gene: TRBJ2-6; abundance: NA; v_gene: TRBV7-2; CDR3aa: CASSRRGAGANVLTF; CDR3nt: TGTGCCAGCAGCCGCCGGGGGGCTGGGGCCAACGTCCTGACTTTC
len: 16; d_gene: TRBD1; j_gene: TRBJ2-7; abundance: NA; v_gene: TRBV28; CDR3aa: CASSGAGQGLTYEQYF; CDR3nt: TGTGCCAGCAGTGGAGCAGGACAGGGTTTAACCTACGAGCAGTACTTC
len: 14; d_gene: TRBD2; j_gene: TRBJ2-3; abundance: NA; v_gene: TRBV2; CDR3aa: CATTPSGRTDTQYF; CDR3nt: TGTGCCACCACCCCTAGCGGGAGGACAGATACGCAGTATTTT
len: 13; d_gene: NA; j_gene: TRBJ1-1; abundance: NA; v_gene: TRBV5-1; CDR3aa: CASSPLAGTEAFF; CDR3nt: TGCGCCAGCAGCCCCCTAGCCGGAACAGAAGCTTTCTTT
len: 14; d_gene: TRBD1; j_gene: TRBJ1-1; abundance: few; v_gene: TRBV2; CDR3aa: CASSLHRGVTEAFF; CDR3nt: TGTGCCAGCAGTTTACACAGGGGAGTGACTGAAGCTTTCTTT
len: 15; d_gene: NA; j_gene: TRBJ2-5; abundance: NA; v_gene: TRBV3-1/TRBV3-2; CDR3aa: CASSQEAQGRETQYF; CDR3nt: TGTGCCAGCAGCCAAGAAGCACAGGGGAGGGAGACCCAGTACTTC
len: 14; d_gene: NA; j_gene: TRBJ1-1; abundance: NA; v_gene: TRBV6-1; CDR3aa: CASSDRGGSTEAFF; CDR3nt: TGTGCCAGCAGTGATCGGGGGGGGAGCACTGAAGCTTTCTTT
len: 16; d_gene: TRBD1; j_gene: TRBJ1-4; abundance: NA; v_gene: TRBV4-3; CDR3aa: CASSQGGTATNEKLFF; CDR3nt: TGCGCCAGCAGCCAAGGGGGGACAGCAACTAATGAAAAACTGTTTTTT
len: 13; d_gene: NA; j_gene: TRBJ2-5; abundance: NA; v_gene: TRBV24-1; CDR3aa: CATSGGRRETQYF; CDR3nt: TGTGCCACCAGTGGGGGCCGGCGAGAGACCCAGTACTTC
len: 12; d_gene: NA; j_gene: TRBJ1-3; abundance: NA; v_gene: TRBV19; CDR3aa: CASSIIGNTIYF; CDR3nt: TGTGCCAGTAGTATTATCGGAAACACCATATATTTT
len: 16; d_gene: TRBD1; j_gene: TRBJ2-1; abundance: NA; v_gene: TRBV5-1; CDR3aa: CASSLGGQRLYNEQFF; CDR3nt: TGCGCCAGCAGCTTGGGGGGACAGCGACTATACAATGAGCAGTTCTTC
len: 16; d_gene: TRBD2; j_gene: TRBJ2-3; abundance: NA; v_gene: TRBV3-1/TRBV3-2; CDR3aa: CASSQMAGGATDTQYF; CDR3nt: TGTGCCAGCAGCCAAATGGCGGGAGGGGCAACAGATACGCAGTATTTT
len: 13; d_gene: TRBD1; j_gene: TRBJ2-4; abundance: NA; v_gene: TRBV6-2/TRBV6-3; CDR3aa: CASSPDRVGIQYF; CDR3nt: TGTGCCAGCAGCCCTGACAGGGTCGGCATTCAGTACTTC
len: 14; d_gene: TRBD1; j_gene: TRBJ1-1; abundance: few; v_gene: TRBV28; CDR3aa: CASSETGANTEAFF; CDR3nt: TGTGCCAGCAGTGAAACAGGGGCGAACACTGAAGCTTTCTTT
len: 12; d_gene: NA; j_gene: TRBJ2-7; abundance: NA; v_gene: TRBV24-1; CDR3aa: CATTRRLNEQYF; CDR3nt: TGTGCCACCACCAGGCGATTGAACGAGCAGTACTTC
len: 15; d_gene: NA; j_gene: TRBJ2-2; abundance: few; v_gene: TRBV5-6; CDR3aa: CASSLPGVPRGELFF; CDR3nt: TGTGCCAGCAGCTTGCCAGGGGTCCCTCGGGGGGAGCTGTTTTTT
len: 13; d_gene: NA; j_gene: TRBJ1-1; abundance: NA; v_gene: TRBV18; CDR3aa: CASSPPGGLEAFF; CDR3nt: TGTGCCAGCTCACCACCGGGAGGCCTTGAAGCTTTCTTT
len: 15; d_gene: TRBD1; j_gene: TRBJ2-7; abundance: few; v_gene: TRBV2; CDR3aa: CASRTGIDVRGEQYF; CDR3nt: TGTGCCAGCAGGACAGGGATAGACGTAAGGGGCGAGCAGTACTTC
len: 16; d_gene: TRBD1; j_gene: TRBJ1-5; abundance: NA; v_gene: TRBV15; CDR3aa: CATSRWGQGSNQPQHF; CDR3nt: TGTGCCACCAGCAGATGGGGACAGGGGAGCAATCAGCCCCAGCATTTT
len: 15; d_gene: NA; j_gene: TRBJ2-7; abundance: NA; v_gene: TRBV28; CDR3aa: CASSGGDRHTYEQYF; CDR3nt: TGTGCCAGCAGTGGGGGGGACAGGCACACCTACGAGCAGTACTTC
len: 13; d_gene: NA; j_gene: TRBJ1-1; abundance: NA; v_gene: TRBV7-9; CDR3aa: CASSSNRDTEAFF; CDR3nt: TGTGCCAGCAGCTCCAACAGGGACACTGAAGCTTTCTTT
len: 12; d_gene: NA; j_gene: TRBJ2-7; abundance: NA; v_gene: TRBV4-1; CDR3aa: CASSPTAGDQYF; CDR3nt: TGCGCCAGCAGCCCTACGGCAGGGGATCAGTACTTC
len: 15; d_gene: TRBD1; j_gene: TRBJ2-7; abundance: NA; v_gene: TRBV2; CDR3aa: CASIWTGESSYEQYF; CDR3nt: TGTGCCAGCATTTGGACAGGGGAGAGCTCCTACGAGCAGTACTTC
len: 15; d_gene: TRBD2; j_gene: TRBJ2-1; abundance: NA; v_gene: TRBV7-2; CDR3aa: CASSPPLAGVPEQFF; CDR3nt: TGTGCCAGCAGCCCCCCACTAGCGGGAGTCCCTGAGCAGTTCTTC
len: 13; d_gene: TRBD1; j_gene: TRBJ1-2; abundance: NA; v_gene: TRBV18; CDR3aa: CASSTTGVYGYTF; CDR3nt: TGTGCCAGCTCAACGACAGGGGTCTATGGCTACACCTTC
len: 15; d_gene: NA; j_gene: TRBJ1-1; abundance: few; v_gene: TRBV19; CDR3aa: CASSTRADMNTEAFF; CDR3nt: TGTGCCAGTAGTACGAGGGCGGATATGAACACTGAAGCTTTCTTT
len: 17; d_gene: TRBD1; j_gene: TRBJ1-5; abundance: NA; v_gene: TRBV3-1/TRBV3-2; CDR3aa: CASSQGIGTASNQPQHF; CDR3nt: TGTGCCAGCAGCCAAGGCATAGGGACAGCTAGCAATCAGCCCCAGCATTTT
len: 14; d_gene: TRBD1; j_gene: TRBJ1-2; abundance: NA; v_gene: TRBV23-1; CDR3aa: CASSSGGTAYGYTF; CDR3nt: TGCGCCAGCAGCTCGGGGGGGACAGCTTATGGCTACACCTTC
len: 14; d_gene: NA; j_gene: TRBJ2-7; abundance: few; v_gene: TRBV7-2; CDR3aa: CASSLVVEGASRYF; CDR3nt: TGTGCCAGCAGCTTAGTTGTGGAGGGGGCGAGTCGGTACTTC
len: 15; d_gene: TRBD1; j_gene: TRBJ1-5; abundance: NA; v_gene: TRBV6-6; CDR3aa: CASSTPTGGNQPQHF; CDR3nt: TGTGCCAGCAGTACCCCGACAGGGGGCAATCAGCCCCAGCATTTT
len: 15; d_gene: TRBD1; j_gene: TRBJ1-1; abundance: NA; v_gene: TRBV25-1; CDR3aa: CASSHPGGINTEAFF; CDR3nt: TGTGCCAGCAGTCATCCAGGGGGCATCAACACTGAAGCTTTCTTT
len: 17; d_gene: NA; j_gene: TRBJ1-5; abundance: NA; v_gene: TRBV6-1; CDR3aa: CASSEALQGRPDQPQHF; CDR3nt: TGTGCCAGCAGTGAAGCGCTACAGGGTCGACCGGATCAGCCCCAGCATTTT
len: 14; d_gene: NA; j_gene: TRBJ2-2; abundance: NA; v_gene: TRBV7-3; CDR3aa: CASSWGGTTGELFF; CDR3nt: TGTGCCAGCAGCTGGGGCGGGACTACCGGGGAGCTGTTTTTT
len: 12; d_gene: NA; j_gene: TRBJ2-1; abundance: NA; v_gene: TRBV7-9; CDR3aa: CASSLEGLKQFF; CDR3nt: TGTGCCAGCAGCTTAGAGGGGCTAAAGCAGTTCTTC
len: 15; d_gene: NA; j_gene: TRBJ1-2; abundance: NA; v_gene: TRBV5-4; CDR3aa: CASSAGSQKTYGYTF; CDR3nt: TGTGCCAGCAGCGCCGGGTCCCAGAAAACGTATGGCTACACCTTC